A single sample gave rise to the 2 T cell receptor beta chains below, sequenced in a study of post-analysis software for immune sequencing data. Study outcomes and limitations: About 5 TRBV segments (TRBV5-6, TRBV5-1 and TRBV20-1 among them) occurred more frequently in patients than in controls.

Unique molecular identifiers were built into the TCR beta cDNA libraries. TCRdb independently ran MiXCR on the PCR reads; one entry per CDR3 protein. The sample contains about 540,000 distinct CDR3 sequences, 34% of which appear only once. For these receptors, no antigen is known. Sequenced: blood. The source is a girl between 2 and 17 years old with multiple sclerosis.

This clonotype came up a few times. In nucleotides, the CDR3 is TGCGCCAGCAGCTTGGAAGGCGGGGGCGATGAGCAGTTCTTC. Translating gives CASSLEGGGDEQFF. The chain is built from TRBV5-1 and TRBJ2-1, with D maybe TRBD2 (7 bases). Germline values: CDR1 SGHRS, CDR2 YFSETQ. The CDR3 totals 14 residues. With 0 bases removed from V and 8 bases from J, the gap between germline ends came to 12 bases. The full variable domain, with the rest looked up from reference TRBV5-1 and TRBJ2-1, is KAGVTQTPRYLIKTRGQQVTLSCSPISGHRSVSWYQQTPGQGLQFLFEYFSETQRNKGNFPGRFSGRQFSNSRSEMNVSTLELGDSALYLCASSLEGGGDEQFFGPGTRLTVL.

This sequence joins TRBV6-1 and TRBJ2-1; 9 bases agree with TRBD1. V shed 7 bases and J 9 bases; nucleotides not matched to a gene: 16. Germline-derived CDR1 and CDR2 are MNHNS and SASEGT. This CDR3 is 16 amino acids long. CDR3 loop: CASTHRTGVFMSEQFF. The CDR3 DNA sequence: TGTGCCAGCACCCATAGGACAGGGGTCTTTATGAGTGAGCAGTTCTTC.